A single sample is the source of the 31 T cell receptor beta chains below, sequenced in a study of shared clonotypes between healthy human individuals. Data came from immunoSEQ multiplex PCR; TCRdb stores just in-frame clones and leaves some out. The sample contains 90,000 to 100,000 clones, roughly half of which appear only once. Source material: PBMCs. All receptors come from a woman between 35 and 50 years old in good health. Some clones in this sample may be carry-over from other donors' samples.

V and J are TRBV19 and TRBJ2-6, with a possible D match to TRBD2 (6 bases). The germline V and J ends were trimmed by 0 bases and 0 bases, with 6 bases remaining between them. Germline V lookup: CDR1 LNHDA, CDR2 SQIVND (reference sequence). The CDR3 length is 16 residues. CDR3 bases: TGTGCCAGTAGTATAGAGGGGGGCTCTGGGGCCAACGTCCTGACTTTC. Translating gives CASSIEGGSGANVLTF.

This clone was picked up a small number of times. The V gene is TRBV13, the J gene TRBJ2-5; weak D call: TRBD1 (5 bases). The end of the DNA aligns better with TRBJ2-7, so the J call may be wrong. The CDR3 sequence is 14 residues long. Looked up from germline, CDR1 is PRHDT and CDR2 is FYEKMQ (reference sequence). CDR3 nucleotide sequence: TGTGCCAGCAGCTTAAGGGGCCACTACTACGAGCAGTACTTC. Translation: CASSLRGHYYEQYF.

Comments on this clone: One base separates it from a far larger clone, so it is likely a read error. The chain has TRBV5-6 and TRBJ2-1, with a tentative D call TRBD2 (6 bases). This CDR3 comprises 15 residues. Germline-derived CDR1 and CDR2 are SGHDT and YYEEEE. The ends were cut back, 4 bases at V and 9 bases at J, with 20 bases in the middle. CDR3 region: CASSQGVWGAGEQFF. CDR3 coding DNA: TGTGCCAGCAGCCAAGGTGTCTGGGGAGCGGGTGAGCAGTTCTTC.

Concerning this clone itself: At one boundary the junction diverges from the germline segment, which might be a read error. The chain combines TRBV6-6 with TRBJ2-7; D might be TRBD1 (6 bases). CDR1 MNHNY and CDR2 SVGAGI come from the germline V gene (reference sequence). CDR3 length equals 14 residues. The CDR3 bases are TGTGCCAGCAGTCACTCCGGCCCGGACAGTGAGCAGTACTTC. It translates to CASSHSGPDSEQYF.

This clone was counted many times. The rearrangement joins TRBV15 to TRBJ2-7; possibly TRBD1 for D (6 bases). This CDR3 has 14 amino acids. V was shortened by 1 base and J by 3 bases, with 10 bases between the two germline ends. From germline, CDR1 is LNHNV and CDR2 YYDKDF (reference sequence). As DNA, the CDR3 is TGTGCCACCAGCAGAGCCGGGACATACTACGAGCAGTACTTC. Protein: CATSRAGTYYEQYF.

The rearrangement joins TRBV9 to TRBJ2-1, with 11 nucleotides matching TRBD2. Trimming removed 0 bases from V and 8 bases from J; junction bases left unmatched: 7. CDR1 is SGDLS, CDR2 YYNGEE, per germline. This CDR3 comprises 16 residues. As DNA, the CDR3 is TGTGCCAGCAGCGTAGAGTTAGCGGGAGGGCAGGATGAGCAGTTCTTC. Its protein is CASSVELAGGQDEQFF.

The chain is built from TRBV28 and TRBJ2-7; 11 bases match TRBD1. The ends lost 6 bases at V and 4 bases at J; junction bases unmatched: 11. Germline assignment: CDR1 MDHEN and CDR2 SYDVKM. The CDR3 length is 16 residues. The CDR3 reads CASRSHTWDRGYEQYF. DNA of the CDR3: TGTGCCAGCAGGTCCCACACGTGGGACAGGGGGTACGAGCAGTACTTC.

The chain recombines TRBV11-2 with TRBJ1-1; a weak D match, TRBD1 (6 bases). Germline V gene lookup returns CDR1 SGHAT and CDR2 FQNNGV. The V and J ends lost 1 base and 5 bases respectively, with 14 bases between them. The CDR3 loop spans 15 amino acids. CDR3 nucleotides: TGTGCCAGCAGCTTAGTGGCAGGGGTGGGAACTGAAGCTTTCTTT. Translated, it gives CASSLVAGVGTEAFF.

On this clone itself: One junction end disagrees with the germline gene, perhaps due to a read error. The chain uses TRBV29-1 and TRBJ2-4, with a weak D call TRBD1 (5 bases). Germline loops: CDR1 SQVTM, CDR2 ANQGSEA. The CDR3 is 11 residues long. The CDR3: CSVERGGRSDF. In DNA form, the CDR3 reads TGCAGCGTCGAAAGGGGCGGCCGGAGCGACTTC.

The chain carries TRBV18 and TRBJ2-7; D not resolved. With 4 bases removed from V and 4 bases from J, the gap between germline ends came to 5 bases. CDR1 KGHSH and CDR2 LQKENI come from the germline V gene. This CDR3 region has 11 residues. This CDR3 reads CASSQGYEQYF. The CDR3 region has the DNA TGTGCCAGCTCACAGGGATACGAGCAGTACTTC.

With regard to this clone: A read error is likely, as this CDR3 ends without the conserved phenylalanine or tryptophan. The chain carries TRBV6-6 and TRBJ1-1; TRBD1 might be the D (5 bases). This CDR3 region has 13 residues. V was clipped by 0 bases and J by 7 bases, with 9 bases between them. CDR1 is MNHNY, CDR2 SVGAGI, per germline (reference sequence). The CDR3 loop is CASSYSGQGEAFL. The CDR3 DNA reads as TGTGCCAGCAGTTACTCCGGGCAGGGTGAAGCTTTCCTT.

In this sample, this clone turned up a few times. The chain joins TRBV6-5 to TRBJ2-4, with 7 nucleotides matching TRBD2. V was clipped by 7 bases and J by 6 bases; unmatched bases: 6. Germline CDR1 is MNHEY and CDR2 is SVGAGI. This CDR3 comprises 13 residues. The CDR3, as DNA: TGTGCCAGCAATAGGGCGGGAGTAAACATTCAGTACTTC. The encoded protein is CASNRAGVNIQYF.

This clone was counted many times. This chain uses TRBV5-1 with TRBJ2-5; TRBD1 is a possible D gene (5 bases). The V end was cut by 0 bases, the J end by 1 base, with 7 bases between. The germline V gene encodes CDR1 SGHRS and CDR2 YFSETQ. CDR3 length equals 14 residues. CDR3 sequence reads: CASSLATGQETQYF. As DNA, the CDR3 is TGCGCCAGCAGCTTGGCCACAGGCCAAGAGACCCAGTACTTC. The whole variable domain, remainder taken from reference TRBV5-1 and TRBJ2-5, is KAGVTQTPRYLIKTRGQQVTLSCSPISGHRSVSWYQQTPGQGLQFLFEYFSETQRNKGNFPGRFSGRQFSNSRSEMNVSTLELGDSALYLCASSLATGQETQYFGPGTRLLVL.

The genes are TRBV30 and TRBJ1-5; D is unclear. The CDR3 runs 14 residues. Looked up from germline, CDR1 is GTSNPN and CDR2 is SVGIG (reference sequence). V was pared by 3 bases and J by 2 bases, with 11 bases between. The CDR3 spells CAWSSSVRNQPQHF. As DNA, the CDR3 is TGTGCCTGGAGCTCATCCGTCCGCAATCAGCCCCAGCATTTT.

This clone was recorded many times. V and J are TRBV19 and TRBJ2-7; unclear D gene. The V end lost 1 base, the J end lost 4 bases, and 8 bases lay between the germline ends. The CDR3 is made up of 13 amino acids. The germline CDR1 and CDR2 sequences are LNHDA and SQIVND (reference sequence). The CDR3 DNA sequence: TGTGCCAGTAGTATAGGCCGAGGATACGAGCAGTACTTC. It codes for CASSIGRGYEQYF.

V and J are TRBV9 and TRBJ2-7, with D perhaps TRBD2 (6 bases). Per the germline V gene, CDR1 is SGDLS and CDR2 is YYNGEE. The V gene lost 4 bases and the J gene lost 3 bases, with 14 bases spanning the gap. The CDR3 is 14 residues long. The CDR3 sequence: CASSPRGSGYEQYF. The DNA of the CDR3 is TGTGCCAGCAGCCCCCGGGGTAGCGGCTACGAGCAGTACTTC.

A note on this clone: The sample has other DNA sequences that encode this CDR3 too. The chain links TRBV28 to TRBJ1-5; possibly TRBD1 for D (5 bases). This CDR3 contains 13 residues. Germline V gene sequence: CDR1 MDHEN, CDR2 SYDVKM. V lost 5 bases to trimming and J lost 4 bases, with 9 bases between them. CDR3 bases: TGTGCCAGCAGTCTAGACAGTAATCAGCCCCAGCATTTT. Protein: CASSLDSNQPQHF. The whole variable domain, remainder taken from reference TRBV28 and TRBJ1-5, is DVKVTQSSRYLVKRTGEKVFLECVQDMDHENMFWYRQDPGLGLRLIYFSYDVKMKEKGDIPEGYSVSREKKERFSLILESASTNQTSMYLCASSLDSNQPQHFGDGTRLSIL.

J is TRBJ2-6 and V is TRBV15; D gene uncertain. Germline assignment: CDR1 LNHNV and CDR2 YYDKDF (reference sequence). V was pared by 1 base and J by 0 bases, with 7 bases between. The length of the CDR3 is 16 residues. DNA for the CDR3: TGTGCCACCAGCAGAGCTCCAGTCTCTGGGGCCAACGTCCTGACTTTC. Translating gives CATSRAPVSGANVLTF.

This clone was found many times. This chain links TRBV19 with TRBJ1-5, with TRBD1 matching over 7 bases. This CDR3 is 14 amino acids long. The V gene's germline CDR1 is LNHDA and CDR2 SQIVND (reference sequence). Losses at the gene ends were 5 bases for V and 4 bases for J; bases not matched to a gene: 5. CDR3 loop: CASSPRTGNQPQHF. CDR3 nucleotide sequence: TGTGCCAGTAGTCCCCGGACAGGAAATCAGCCCCAGCATTTT.

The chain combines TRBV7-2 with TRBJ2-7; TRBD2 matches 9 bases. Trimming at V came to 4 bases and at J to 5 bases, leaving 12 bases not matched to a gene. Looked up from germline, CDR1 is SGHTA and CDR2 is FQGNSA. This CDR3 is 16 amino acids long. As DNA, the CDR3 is TGTGCCAGCAGCTCCCCGGCGGGGGGGCTAGCAGACGAGCAGTACTTC. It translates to CASSSPAGGLADEQYF.

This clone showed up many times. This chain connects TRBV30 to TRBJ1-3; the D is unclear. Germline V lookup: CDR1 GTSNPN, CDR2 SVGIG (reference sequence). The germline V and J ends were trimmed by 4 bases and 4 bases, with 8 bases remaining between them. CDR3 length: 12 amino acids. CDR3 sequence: CAWNPSGNTIYF. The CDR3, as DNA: TGTGCCTGGAACCCAAGCGGAAACACCATATATTTT.

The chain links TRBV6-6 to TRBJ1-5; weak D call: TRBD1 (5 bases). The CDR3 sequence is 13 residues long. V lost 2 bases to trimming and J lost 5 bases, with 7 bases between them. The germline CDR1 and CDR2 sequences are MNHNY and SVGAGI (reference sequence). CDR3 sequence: CASSYVGDQPQHF. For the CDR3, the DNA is TGTGCCAGCAGTTACGTGGGGGATCAGCCCCAGCATTTT.

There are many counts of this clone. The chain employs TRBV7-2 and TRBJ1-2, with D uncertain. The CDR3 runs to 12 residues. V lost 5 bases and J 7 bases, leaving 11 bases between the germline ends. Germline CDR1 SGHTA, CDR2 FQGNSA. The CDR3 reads CASSRRISGYTF. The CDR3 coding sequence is TGTGCCAGCAGCAGACGAATTTCTGGCTACACCTTC.

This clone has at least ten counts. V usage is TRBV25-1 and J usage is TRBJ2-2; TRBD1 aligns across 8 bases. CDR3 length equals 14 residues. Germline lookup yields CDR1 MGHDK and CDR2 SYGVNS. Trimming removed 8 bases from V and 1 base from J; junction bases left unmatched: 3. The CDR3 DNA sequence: TGTGCCAGCCTCGGACAGGGGAACACCGGGGAGCTGTTTTTT. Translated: CASLGQGNTGELFF.

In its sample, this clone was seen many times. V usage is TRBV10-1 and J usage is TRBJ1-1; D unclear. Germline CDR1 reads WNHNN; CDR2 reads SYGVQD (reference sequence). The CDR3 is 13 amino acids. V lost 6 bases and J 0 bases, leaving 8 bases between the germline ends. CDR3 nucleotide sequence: TGCGCCAGCAGCGAAAACATGAACACTGAAGCTTTCTTT. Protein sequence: CASSENMNTEAFF.

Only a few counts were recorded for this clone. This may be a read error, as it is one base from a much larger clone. The CDR3 here is CASSYGGYSNQPQHF. CDR3 coding DNA: TGTGCCAGCAGTTACGGGGGCTATAGCAATCAGCCCCAGCATTTT. The rearrangement joins TRBV6-6 to TRBJ1-5; D is possibly TRBD1 (6 bases). This CDR3 is built from 15 residues. Per the germline V gene, CDR1 is MNHNY and CDR2 is SVGAGI (reference sequence). V was clipped by 2 bases and J by 0 bases, with 8 bases between them.

CDR3 bases: TGCGCCAGCAGCCAAGATGGGGGGCGCCACTACGAGCAGTACTTC. Encoded protein: CASSQDGGRHYEQYF. This rearrangement joins TRBV4-1 to TRBJ2-5; tentatively, D is TRBD1 or TRBD2 (6 bases each). The DNA end favors TRBJ2-7, so the J call may be wrong. The CDR3 loop spans 15 amino acids. Per the germline V gene, CDR1 is MGHRA and CDR2 is YSYEKL.

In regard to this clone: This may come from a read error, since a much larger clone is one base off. The CDR3 DNA follows: TGTGCCAGCAGCTCTAGCGGCACGGGAGGGCTGGAGGAGACCCAGTACTTC. Translating it yields CASSSSGTGGLEETQYF. The rearrangement joins TRBV11-2 to TRBJ2-5; 8 positions match TRBD2. This CDR3 comprises 17 residues. Unmatched junction bases numbered 15, after V lost 4 bases and J lost 5 bases. CDR1 SGHAT and CDR2 FQNNGV come from the germline V gene.

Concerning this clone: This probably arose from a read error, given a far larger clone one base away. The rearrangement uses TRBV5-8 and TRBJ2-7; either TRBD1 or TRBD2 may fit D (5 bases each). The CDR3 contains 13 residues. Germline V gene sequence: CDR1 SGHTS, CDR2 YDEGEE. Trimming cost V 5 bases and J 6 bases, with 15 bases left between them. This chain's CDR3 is CASRRDLNSEQYF. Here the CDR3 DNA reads TGTGCCAGCAGAAGGGACCTCAATTCCGAGCAGTACTTC.

The CDR3 loop is CASSQDRAHTVIQYF. The CDR3, as DNA: TGCGCCAGCAGCCAAGATCGGGCACATACAGTCATTCAGTACTTC. The J gene is TRBJ2-4, the V gene TRBV4-3; D is undetermined. Germline values: CDR1 LGHNA, CDR2 YSLEER. Trimming pared 0 bases from V and 9 bases from J, leaving 15 bases between. The CDR3 is 15 residues long.

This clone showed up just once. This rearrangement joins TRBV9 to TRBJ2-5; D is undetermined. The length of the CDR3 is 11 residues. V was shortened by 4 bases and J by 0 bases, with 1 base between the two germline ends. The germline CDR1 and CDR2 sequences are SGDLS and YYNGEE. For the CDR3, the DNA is TGTGCCAGCAGCTACCAAGAGACCCAGTACTTC. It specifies CASSYQETQYF. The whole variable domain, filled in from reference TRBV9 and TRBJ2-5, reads DSGVTQTPKHLITATGQRVTLRCSPRSGDLSVYWYQQSLDQGLQFLIQYYNGEERAKGNILERFSAQQFPDLHSELNLSSLELGDSALYFCASSYQETQYFGPGTRLLVL.